This T cell receptor beta chain was recovered during a study of CD8 T cells in ankylosing spondylitis. TCRdb recomputed calls from the 5' RACE reads with MiXCR, one row per CDR3 protein. The data show about 360,000 distinct CDR3 sequences, 20% to 25% seen once. On this clonotype itself: No antigen is known for it.

Regarding the study as a whole: Ankylosing spondylitis blood appeared to be characterized by a TCR beta motif of several highly homologous variants.

The V gene lost 6 bases and the J gene lost 1 base, with 13 bases spanning the gap. Germline CDR1 reads SNHLY; CDR2 reads FYNNEI. CDR3 length equals 15 residues. The sequence was obtained from a male donor with ankylosing spondylitis or in good health (not recorded which). The rearrangement uses TRBV2 and TRBJ1-3; a possible D gene is TRBD1 (5 bases). The sequencing input was blood, either unsorted or a sorted T cell fraction (not recorded which). The CDR3 DNA reads as TGTGCCAGCAGCCGGAGGGGCTCTTCTGGAAACACCATATATTTT. This gives the protein CASSRRGSSGNTIYF.